This TCR beta chain emerged from a study of T cells in Graves' hyperthyroidism and ophthalmopathy. Germline assignment: CDR1 MNHEY and CDR2 SMNVEV (reference sequence). V was cut by 5 bases and J by 6 bases, with 12 bases left in between. There are 13 residues in the CDR3. RNA transcripts served as the template for amplifying TCR beta CDR3 regions. The primer set for the first-round RT-PCR of the TCR CDR3 was HTBI. One entry per CDR3 protein results from TCRdb running MiXCR on the multiplex PCR reads. The sample holds roughly 660,000 distinct CDR3 sequences, around 16% seen once. This sequence joins TRBV27 and TRBJ2-3; D ambiguous. The sample comprised blood. The TCR comes from a man between 45 and 60 years old with Graves' hyperthyroidism. The CDR3 region is CASSPRIEDTQYF. CDR3 in DNA: TGTGCCAGCAGTCCCCGTATTGAGGATACGCAGTATTTT.